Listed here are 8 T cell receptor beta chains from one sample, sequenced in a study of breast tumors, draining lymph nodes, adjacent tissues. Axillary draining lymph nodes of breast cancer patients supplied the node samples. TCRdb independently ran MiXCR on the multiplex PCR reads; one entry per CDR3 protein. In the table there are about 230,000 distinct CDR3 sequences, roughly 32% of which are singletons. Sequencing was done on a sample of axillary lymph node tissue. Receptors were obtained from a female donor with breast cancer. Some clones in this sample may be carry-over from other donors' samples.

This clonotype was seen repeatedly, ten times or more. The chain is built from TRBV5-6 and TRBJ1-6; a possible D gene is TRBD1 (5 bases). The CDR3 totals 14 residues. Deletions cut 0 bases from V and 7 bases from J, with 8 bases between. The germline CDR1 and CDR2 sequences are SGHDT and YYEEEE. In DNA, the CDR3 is TGTGCCAGCAGCTTGGGAGGGGCCAATTCACCCCTCCACTTT. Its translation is CASSLGGANSPLHF.

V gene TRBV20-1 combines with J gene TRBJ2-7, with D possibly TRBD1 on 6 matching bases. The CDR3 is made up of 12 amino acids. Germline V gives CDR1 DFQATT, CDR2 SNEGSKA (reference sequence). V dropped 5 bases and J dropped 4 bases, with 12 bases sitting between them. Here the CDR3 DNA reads TGCAGTGCTTATAGGGGGATGTACGAGCAGTACTTC. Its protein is CSAYRGMYEQYF.

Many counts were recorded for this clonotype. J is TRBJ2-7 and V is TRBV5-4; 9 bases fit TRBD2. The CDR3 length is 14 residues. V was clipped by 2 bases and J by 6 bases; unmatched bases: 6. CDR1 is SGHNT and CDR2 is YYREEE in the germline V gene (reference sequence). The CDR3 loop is CASSFGSSGIEQYF. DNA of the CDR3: TGTGCCAGCAGCTTTGGTTCTAGCGGGATCGAGCAGTACTTC.

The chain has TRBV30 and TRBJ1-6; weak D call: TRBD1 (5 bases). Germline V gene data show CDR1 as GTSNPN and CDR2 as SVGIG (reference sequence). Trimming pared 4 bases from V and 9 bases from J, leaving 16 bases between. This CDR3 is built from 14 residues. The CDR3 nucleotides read TGTGCCTGGAATATCAGGGTAGGAATTTCACCCCTCCACTTT. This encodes CAWNIRVGISPLHF.

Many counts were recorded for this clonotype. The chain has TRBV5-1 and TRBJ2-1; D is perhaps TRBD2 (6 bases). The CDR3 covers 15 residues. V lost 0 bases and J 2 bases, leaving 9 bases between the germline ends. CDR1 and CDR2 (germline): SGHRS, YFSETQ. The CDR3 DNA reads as TGCGCCAGCAGCTTGGTTGCGGGACCCTACAATGAGCAGTTCTTC. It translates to CASSLVAGPYNEQFF.

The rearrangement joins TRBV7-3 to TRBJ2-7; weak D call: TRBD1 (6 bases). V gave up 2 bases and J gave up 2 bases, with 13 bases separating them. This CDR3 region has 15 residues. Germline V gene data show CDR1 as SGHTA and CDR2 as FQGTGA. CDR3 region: CASSLQQGNTYEQYF. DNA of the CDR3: TGTGCCAGCAGCTTACAGCAGGGGAACACCTACGAGCAGTACTTC.

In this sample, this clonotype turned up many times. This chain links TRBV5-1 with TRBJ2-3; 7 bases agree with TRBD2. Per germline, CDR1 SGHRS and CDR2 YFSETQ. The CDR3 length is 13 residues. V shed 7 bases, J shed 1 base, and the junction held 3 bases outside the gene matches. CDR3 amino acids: CASHLAGTDTQYF. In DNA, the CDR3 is TGCGCCAGCCACCTAGCGGGCACAGATACGCAGTATTTT.

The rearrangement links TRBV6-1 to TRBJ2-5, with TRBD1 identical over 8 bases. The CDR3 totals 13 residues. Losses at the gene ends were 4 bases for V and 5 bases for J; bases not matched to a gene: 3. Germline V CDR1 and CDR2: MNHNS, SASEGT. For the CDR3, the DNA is TGTGCCAGCAGTGCCCGGGACAGGGAGACCCAGTACTTC. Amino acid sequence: CASSARDRETQYF.